These 17 T cell receptor beta chains share one sample of origin, sequenced in a study of early T cells in non-severe SARS-CoV-2 infection. MiXCR, applied by TCRdb to the 5' RACE reads, yields one record per CDR3 protein. This table holds 100,000 to 120,000 distinct CDR3 sequences, 9.5% to 13% found once. Sequenced input: whole blood. These receptors all stem from an adult who was a healthcare worker with PCR-confirmed SARS-CoV-2 infection or an uninfected control (not recorded which).

The chain employs TRBV11-2 and TRBJ2-1; TRBD1 or TRBD2 may be the D gene (6 bases each). The CDR3 spans 14 residues. Germline CDR1 and CDR2: SGHAT and FQNNGV. V was shortened by 3 bases and J by 7 bases, with 13 bases between the two germline ends. As DNA, the CDR3 is TGTGCCAGCAGCTTGGGCGGGACAATGAATGAGCAGTTCTTC. Translating it yields CASSLGGTMNEQFF.

The chain has TRBV29-1 and TRBJ2-7, with 11 bases matching TRBD2. The CDR3 is made up of 12 amino acids. Germline CDR1 and CDR2: SQVTM and ANQGSEA. With V trimmed by 7 bases and J by 5 bases, 4 bases remained unmatched. The CDR3 DNA follows: TGCAGCGCTCGACTAGCGGGGCACGAGCAGTACTTC. Protein product: CSARLAGHEQYF.

The table lists this clonotype with a few counts. J is TRBJ2-5 and V is TRBV5-4; no firm D call. CDR3 length equals 13 residues. From germline, CDR1 is SGHNT and CDR2 YYREEE (reference sequence). V gave up 2 bases and J gave up 4 bases, with 9 bases separating them. In nucleotides, the CDR3 is TGTGCCAGCAGCTTAATAGATTCAGAGACCCAGTACTTC. Amino acids: CASSLIDSETQYF.

This clonotype came up many times. Its ends do not fully match the called genes, so a read error is possible. The rearrangement joins TRBV6-5 to TRBJ1-6; the D is unclear. The CDR3 is 17 residues long. Germline V lookup: CDR1 MNHEY, CDR2 SVGAGI. The CDR3 coding sequence is TGTGCCAGCAGTTACGGAGACTCCCAAAACCATAATTCACCCCTCCATTTT. Its protein product is CASSYGDSQNHNSPLHF.

In this sample, this clonotype turned up once. The V and J genes are TRBV12-5 and TRBJ1-1; D gene uncertain. CDR1 is LGHNT and CDR2 is FRNRAP in the germline V gene. The CDR3 has 13 residues. The V gene lost 1 base and the J gene lost 1 base, with 4 bases spanning the gap. Here the CDR3 DNA reads TGTGCTAGTGGTTTGGGGCGGAACACTGAAGCTTTCTTT. As protein: CASGLGRNTEAFF.

This clonotype appeared many times. The CDR3 is CASSNSGGLGEQFF. The CDR3 DNA sequence: TGTGCCAGCAGCAATAGCGGGGGGCTAGGTGAGCAGTTCTTC. The rearrangement joins TRBV12-3 or TRBV12-4 to TRBJ2-1; 10 bases match TRBD2. The CDR3 contains 14 residues. V dropped 6 bases and J dropped 9; count of bases not matched to a gene: 8.

The chain is built from TRBV28 and TRBJ1-2, with D uncertain. V was cut by 6 bases and J by 4 bases, with 18 bases left in between. This CDR3 spans 15 amino acids. The germline V gene encodes CDR1 MDHEN and CDR2 SYDVKM. This CDR3 reads CASSLDIGLGYGYTF. For the CDR3, the DNA is TGTGCCAGCAGCCTGGATATTGGTCTTGGCTATGGCTACACCTTC.

This clonotype was seen a handful of times. This rearrangement joins TRBV24-1 to TRBJ2-2; TRBD1 might be the D (6 bases). This CDR3 has 16 residues. V was pared by 0 bases and J by 0 bases, with 7 bases between. Germline V gene lookup returns CDR1 KGHDR and CDR2 SFDVKD. The CDR3 here is CATSDLDRSNTGELFF. The CDR3, as DNA: TGTGCCACCAGTGATTTGGACAGGTCGAACACCGGGGAGCTGTTTTTT.

This clonotype was observed a handful of times. J is TRBJ2-3 and V is TRBV12-3 or TRBV12-4; D could derive from TRBD1 or TRBD2 (6 bases each). The CDR3 extends over 17 amino acids. The V end was cut by 3 bases, the J end by 2 bases, with 18 bases between. The CDR3 DNA reads as TGTGCCAGCAGTTTTACGGTCGGGGGCGCTTTCACAGATACGCAGTATTTT. It specifies CASSFTVGGAFTDTQYF.

This clonotype was seen a few times. The chain is built from TRBV5-6 and TRBJ2-7; unclear D gene. CDR3 length: 16 residues. The V end was cut by 3 bases, the J end by 4 bases, with 20 bases between. CDR1 is SGHDT and CDR2 is YYEEEE in the germline V gene. CDR3 in amino acids: CASSSPEQRTRYEQYF. As DNA, the CDR3 is TGTGCCAGCAGCTCCCCGGAGCAGCGTACCAGATACGAGCAGTACTTC.

This clonotype was counted between two and nine times. The chain is built from TRBV4-1 and TRBJ2-1, with 8 bases fitting TRBD2. Germline CDR1 and CDR2: MGHRA and YSYEKL. Unmatched junction bases numbered 5, after V lost 0 bases and J lost 7 bases. The CDR3 spans 15 residues. The CDR3 loop is CASSQDGRAINEQFF. CDR3 DNA: TGCGCCAGCAGCCAAGACGGGAGGGCGATAAATGAGCAGTTCTTC.

This clonotype was detected many times. The genes are TRBV2 and TRBJ2-7; D is unresolved. Germline V gene lookup returns CDR1 SNHLY and CDR2 FYNNEI. The CDR3 spans 12 residues. Trimming took 10 bases from V and 11 from J, leaving 21 bases between them. This CDR3 reads CATALKAQLEYF. The CDR3 DNA reads as TGTGCCACCGCGCTCAAGGCCCAGTTGGAGTACTTC.

The sample holds many counts of this clonotype. This chain joins TRBV19 and TRBJ2-1, with 11 bases matching TRBD2. Trimming at V came to 10 bases and at J to 2 bases, leaving 10 bases not matched to a gene. Germline V CDR1 and CDR2: LNHDA, SQIVND (reference sequence). There are 16 residues in the CDR3. The CDR3 nucleotides read TGTGCCACCAGTCGTGTAGCGGGGGGGACCTACAATGAGCAGTTCTTC. Amino acid sequence: CATSRVAGGTYNEQFF. The full variable domain, in which reference TRBV19 and TRBJ2-1 provide the parts outside the CDR3, is DGGITQSPKYLFRKEGQNVTLSCEQNLNHDAMYWYRQDPGQGLRLIYYSQIVNDFQKGDIAEGYSVSREKKESFPLTVTSAQKNPTAFYLCATSRVAGGTYNEQFFGPGTRLTVL.

This chain uses TRBV7-9 with TRBJ2-2; the D is unclear. V shed 11 bases and J shed 4 bases, with 5 bases lying between them. This CDR3 is 10 amino acids long. Germline lookup yields CDR1 SEHNR and CDR2 FQNEAQ (reference sequence). CDR3 bases: TGTGCCTACTCCACCGGGGAGCTGTTTTTT. Protein product: CAYSTGELFF.

This clonotype was counted at least ten times. V and J are TRBV2 and TRBJ1-1; no definite D call. V lost 4 bases to trimming and J lost 6 bases, with 18 bases between them. Germline V gives CDR1 SNHLY, CDR2 FYNNEI. There are 15 residues in the CDR3. CDR3 protein: CASSGVGRPSSEAFF. In DNA form, the CDR3 reads TGTGCCAGCAGTGGGGTAGGGAGGCCCTCCTCTGAAGCTTTCTTT.

V is TRBV7-9 and J is TRBJ2-1, with 9 bases matching TRBD2. Germline CDR1 is SEHNR and CDR2 is FQNEAQ (reference sequence). V lost 5 bases, J lost 7 bases, and 12 bases stayed unmatched. The CDR3 spans 16 residues. The DNA for the CDR3 is TGTGCCAGCAGCCCCCTGGGTAGCGGGAGATTGAATGAGCAGTTCTTC. Protein: CASSPLGSGRLNEQFF.

This clonotype was seen repeatedly, ten times or more. This rearrangement joins TRBV5-1 to TRBJ1-2; 9 nucleotides agree with TRBD1. Trimming took 3 bases from V and 7 from J; bases not matched to a gene: 13. This CDR3 has 16 residues. The germline CDR1 and CDR2 sequences are SGHRS and YFSETQ. CDR3 sequence reads: CASSSSAGDRAGGYTF. The DNA of the CDR3 is TGCGCCAGCAGCTCGAGTGCGGGGGACAGGGCTGGTGGCTACACCTTC.